This T cell receptor beta chain was recovered during a study of blood T cells in healthy people across ages. Overall study findings and caveats: Per million T cells, TCR beta diversity dropped roughly linearly as age increased. Diversity estimates from one million T cells were considered underestimates.

Together with a sample-barcoded 5' primer, a J-beta primer mix was included in a second PCR lasting about 7 to 11 cycles. TCRdb analysed the 5' RACE reads with MiXCR anew, one entry per CDR3 protein. The sample holds about 1.7 million distinct CDR3 sequences, under 30% seen once. The study drew donors from healthy Caucasian individuals in Russia aged about 6 to 95. Isolation recovered at least 6.5 million PBMCs from every sample. The trim removed 5 bases at V and 4 bases at J, leaving 8 bases unmatched. This CDR3 region has 14 residues. Germline V CDR1 and CDR2: DFQATT, SNEGSKA (reference sequence). As to this clonotype: Its target is unknown.

This clonotype originated in a woman aged 30 to 39 in good health. Sequenced material: blood. The rearrangement uses TRBV20-1 and TRBJ2-5, with TRBD1 matching 9 bases. CDR3 bases: TGCAGTGCTTACGACAGGGGGAGTCGAGAGACCCAGTACTTC. It is translated as CSAYDRGSRETQYF.